The source of this T cell receptor beta chain is a study of coeliac disease. The overall study: The study queried TRBV7-2 bias without high-resolution HLA data.

Notes on the study in general: The authors judged this method unsuitable for unbiased gliadin-specific T cell detection. Active celiac intraepithelial and lamina propria samples had lower TRB and TRG clonality than control samples.

This clone was detected a few times. What it recognizes is unknown. Germline CDR1 SGHVS, CDR2 FQNEAQ. Trimming left V 4 bases short and J 4 bases short, with 17 bases between. The length of the CDR3 is 16 residues. This table comes from immunoSEQ multiplex PCR, and its TCRdb copy is limited to in-frame clones, with some not included. This sample yields 1,500 to 2,000 clones, of which approximately 60% are seen a single time; 27% belongs to the top ten. V gene TRBV7-8 combines with J gene TRBJ1-5; D remains unclear. The material sequenced was intraepithelial lymphocytes from the gut. This clonotype was obtained from a woman aged 50 to 65 with celiac disease on a gluten-free diet. Written as DNA, the CDR3 is TGTGCCAGCAGCTCCGCACAAGGCAGGTTGAATCAGCCCCAGCATTTT. Translated: CASSSAQGRLNQPQHF.